This entry lists 29 T cell receptor beta chains sequenced from one sample in a study of CD8 T cells in Susac syndrome. With random hexamers, reverse transcription was performed on about 0.5 to 1 ug of RNA. TCRdb ran MiXCR on the immunoSEQ multiplex PCR reads and lists one entry per CDR3 protein. This table holds roughly 200,000 distinct CDR3 sequences, 90% to 95% found once. The material sequenced was CD4+ T cells from PBMCs. All receptors come from a human donor in good health.

A single count supports this clonotype. This chain links TRBV20-1 with TRBJ2-1; the match to TRBD2 covers 8 bases. Germline CDR1 reads DFQATT; CDR2 reads SNEGSKA (reference sequence). The CDR3 has 15 amino acids. The V and J ends lost 1 base and 5 bases, in that order; junction bases with no gene match: 7. The CDR3 sequence: CSARAGTRDDNEQFF. As DNA, the CDR3 is TGCAGTGCTAGAGCCGGGACTAGAGATGACAATGAGCAGTTCTTC.

V is TRBV28 and J is TRBJ2-5; no firm D call. Germline loops: CDR1 MDHEN, CDR2 SYDVKM. Trimming took 2 bases from V and 2 from J, leaving 12 bases between them. There are 15 residues in the CDR3. DNA for the CDR3: TGTGCCAGCAGTTTACGCGACCTATTGCAAGAGACCCAGTACTTC. Its translation is CASSLRDLLQETQYF.

The chain couples TRBV5-1 to TRBJ2-1; 9 bases map to TRBD1. The V segment lost 0 bases and the J segment 9 bases; nucleotides outside the gene matches: 10. Germline CDR1 reads SGHRS; CDR2 reads YFSETQ. The CDR3 is 16 residues long. The CDR3 DNA reads as TGCGCCAGCAGCTTGGCCCCGGGACAGGGTGGCGGTGAGCAGTTCTTC. Translating it yields CASSLAPGQGGGEQFF.

The chain joins TRBV29-1 to TRBJ1-1; D is perhaps TRBD1 (5 bases). V lost 5 bases to trimming and J lost 0 bases, with 10 bases between them. The length of the CDR3 is 13 residues. Germline CDR1 reads SQVTM; CDR2 reads ANQGSEA. CDR3 sequence: CSVKGQMNTEAFF. CDR3 sequence (DNA): TGCAGCGTTAAGGGGCAGATGAACACTGAAGCTTTCTTT.

V and J are TRBV14 and TRBJ1-3; no reliable D call. Germline CDR1 SGHDN, CDR2 FVKESK. With 5 bases removed from V and 3 bases from J, the gap between germline ends came to 11 bases. This CDR3 has 14 amino acids. Here the CDR3 reads CASSWNRLGNTIYF. DNA of the CDR3: TGTGCCAGCAGCTGGAATCGACTTGGAAACACCATATATTTT.

This rearrangement joins TRBV27 to TRBJ2-5; a weak D match, TRBD1 (5 bases). Trimming took off 2 bases at V and 5 bases at J, with 15 bases between the two ends. The germline CDR1 and CDR2 sequences are MNHEY and SMNVEV (reference sequence). The CDR3 runs to 15 residues. The chain's CDR3 is CASSLDPLGRETQYF. The CDR3 DNA reads as TGTGCCAGCAGTTTAGACCCACTGGGGCGGGAGACCCAGTACTTC.

This chain joins TRBV20-1 and TRBJ1-1, with D unresolved. Germline CDR1 and CDR2: DFQATT and SNEGSKA (reference sequence). The ends were cut back, 6 bases at V and 0 bases at J, with 8 bases in the middle. This CDR3 spans 12 amino acids. This CDR3 is CSAPSLNTEAFF. The CDR3 DNA sequence: TGCAGTGCCCCAAGTTTGAACACTGAAGCTTTCTTT.

V usage is TRBV29-1 and J usage is TRBJ2-1, with 10 bases aligning to TRBD2. Germline CDR1 reads SQVTM; CDR2 reads ANQGSEA. V lost 1 base and J lost 4; bases outside the gene matches: 7. There are 16 residues in the CDR3. DNA of the CDR3: TGCAGCGTTGAAGGTGGGGGACTAGCGAGTTACAATGAGCAGTTCTTC. It specifies CSVEGGGLASYNEQFF.

This chain links TRBV20-1 with TRBJ1-2; no clear D gene. V gave up 4 bases and J gave up 0 bases, with 12 bases separating them. The CDR3 is made up of 14 amino acids. Germline V gives CDR1 DFQATT, CDR2 SNEGSKA (reference sequence). In nucleotides, the CDR3 is TGCAGTGCTACTAGGGATCCTTCTAACTATGGCTACACCTTC. It yields the protein CSATRDPSNYGYTF.

V usage is TRBV30 and J usage is TRBJ2-1, with no clear D. The CDR3 spans 13 residues. Looked up from germline, CDR1 is GTSNPN and CDR2 is SVGIG (reference sequence). Trimming took off 5 bases at V and 0 bases at J, with 8 bases between the two ends. CDR3 in amino acids: CAWDLSSYNEQFF. In nucleotides, the CDR3 is TGTGCCTGGGATTTAAGCTCCTACAATGAGCAGTTCTTC.

This clonotype was seen once. This chain connects TRBV3-1 to TRBJ2-7; perhaps TRBD1 as D (5 bases). This CDR3 spans 11 amino acids. Per the germline V gene, CDR1 is LGHDT and CDR2 is YNNKEL (reference sequence). V was trimmed by 6 bases and J by 5 bases, leaving 8 bases between them. The CDR3 protein is CASRGLDEQYV. The CDR3 DNA is TGTGCCAGCAGGGGGCTGGACGAGCAGTACGTC.

This chain connects TRBV5-4 to TRBJ1-2; D remains ambiguous. This CDR3 is built from 15 residues. Germline loops: CDR1 SGHNT, CDR2 YYREEE (reference sequence). Trimming shortened V by 1 base and J by 4 bases, and 14 bases separated the two germline ends. The CDR3 is CASSLLQEAPYGYTF. CDR3 coding DNA: TGTGCCAGCAGCTTGTTGCAGGAGGCCCCCTATGGCTACACCTTC.

The J gene is TRBJ2-3, the V gene TRBV15; 8 bases align to TRBD1. The ends lost 3 bases at V and 4 bases at J; junction bases unmatched: 6. The CDR3 spans 15 residues. From germline, CDR1 is LNHNV and CDR2 YYDKDF (reference sequence). The CDR3 here is CATSRNRGTSDTQYF. In nucleotides, the CDR3 is TGTGCCACCAGCAGGAACAGGGGGACTTCAGATACGCAGTATTTT.

This sequence joins TRBV29-1 and TRBJ1-2, with 7 bases identical to TRBD1. V dropped 7 bases and J dropped 4; count of bases not matched to a gene: 6. Germline V lookup: CDR1 SQVTM, CDR2 ANQGSEA. This CDR3 is 12 amino acids long. As DNA, the CDR3 is TGCAGCGACCGGGACAGATCCTATGGCTACACCTTC. It translates to CSDRDRSYGYTF.

In its sample, this clonotype was seen once. The rearrangement uses TRBV14 and TRBJ2-5, with D uncertain. Trimming removed 4 bases at V and 4 bases at J, with 10 bases between. Germline V gene sequence: CDR1 SGHDN, CDR2 FVKESK. The CDR3 is 13 amino acids. The chain's CDR3 is CASSLQGSETQYF. CDR3 nucleotide sequence: TGTGCCAGCAGCCTCCAAGGGTCAGAGACCCAGTACTTC.

The count of this clonotype is one. The gene calls are TRBV11-3 and TRBJ2-3, with 9 bases identical to TRBD1. The CDR3 has 15 residues. Per the germline V gene, CDR1 is SGHNT and CDR2 is YENEEA. V was clipped by 5 bases and J by 4 bases; unmatched bases: 7. CDR3 region: CASSLGTGFSDTQYF. In nucleotides, the CDR3 is TGTGCCAGCAGCCTAGGGACAGGGTTTTCAGATACGCAGTATTTT.

The chain carries TRBV3-1 and TRBJ2-7, with D possibly TRBD1 on 5 matching bases. With 4 bases removed from V and 1 base from J, the gap between germline ends came to 8 bases. This CDR3 is built from 13 residues. The V gene's germline CDR1 is LGHDT and CDR2 YNNKEL (reference sequence). The CDR3 protein is CASSPDRSYEQYF. As DNA, the CDR3 is TGTGCCAGCAGCCCCGACAGATCCTACGAGCAGTACTTC.

The rearrangement joins TRBV27 to TRBJ2-1, with D perhaps TRBD1 (7 bases). The CDR3 runs to 15 residues. V lost 6 bases to trimming and J lost 3 bases, with 15 bases between them. The germline V gene encodes CDR1 MNHEY and CDR2 SMNVEV (reference sequence). The CDR3 DNA sequence: TGTGCCAGCAGCCTCAGACAGGGAGGCTACAATGAGCAGTTCTTC. It codes for CASSLRQGGYNEQFF.

The chain is built from TRBV12-3 or TRBV12-4 and TRBJ2-5; TRBD1 is a possible D gene (5 bases). This CDR3 is built from 14 residues. Trimming took off 6 bases at V and 2 bases at J, with 13 bases between the two ends. This CDR3 reads CASSLGSGQETQYF. The CDR3 DNA reads as TGTGCCAGCAGCCTGGGATCAGGGCAAGAGACCCAGTACTTC.

This chain's CDR3 is CSAREYTDTQYF. The CDR3 nucleotides read TGCAGTGCTAGAGAGTACACAGATACGCAGTATTTT. This rearrangement joins TRBV20-1 to TRBJ2-3; D is undetermined. The CDR3 is made up of 12 amino acids. The V end was cut by 0 bases, the J end by 2 bases, with 3 bases between. The germline gives CDR1 DFQATT, CDR2 SNEGSKA (reference sequence).

The chain employs TRBV20-1 and TRBJ2-7; TRBD1 matches 8 bases. The trim removed 6 bases at V and 7 bases at J, leaving 11 bases unmatched. CDR3 size: 13 residues. Per the germline V gene, CDR1 is DFQATT and CDR2 is SNEGSKA (reference sequence). The CDR3 sequence is CSADRQGSREQYF. The CDR3 DNA is TGCAGTGCCGACCGACAGGGGAGTAGGGAGCAGTACTTC.

In DNA, the CDR3 is TGTGCCAGCAGTGAAGGGAGGGAGACCCAGTACTTC. Translating gives CASSEGRETQYF. This sequence joins TRBV2 and TRBJ2-5, with D tentatively TRBD2 (5 bases). CDR3 length: 12 amino acids. From germline, CDR1 is SNHLY and CDR2 FYNNEI. The V end was cut by 1 base, the J end by 5 bases, with 5 bases between.

This clonotype was seen only once. CDR3 residues: CSVGTGGRAFF. For the CDR3, the DNA is TGCAGCGTGGGGACAGGGGGGAGAGCTTTCTTT. The rearrangement links TRBV29-1 to TRBJ1-1; TRBD1 matches 11 bases. The length of the CDR3 is 11 residues. Germline-derived CDR1 and CDR2 are SQVTM and ANQGSEA. V trimming: 6 bases; J trimming: 10 bases; junction bases outside the gene matches: 4.

In this sample, this clonotype turned up a few times. J is TRBJ1-1 and V is TRBV20-1; 11 nucleotides agree with TRBD1. CDR3 length: 15 amino acids. The germline gives CDR1 DFQATT, CDR2 SNEGSKA (reference sequence). Trimming at V came to 0 bases and at J to 4 bases, leaving 4 bases not matched to a gene. The CDR3: CSAREWTGGVTEAFF. Written as DNA, the CDR3 is TGCAGTGCTAGAGAATGGACAGGGGGCGTCACTGAAGCTTTCTTT.

The J gene is TRBJ2-5, the V gene TRBV15, with D perhaps assigned TRBD1 or TRBD2 (5 bases each). V gave up 7 bases and J gave up 6 bases, with 12 bases separating them. The germline V gene has CDR1 LNHNV and CDR2 YYDKDF (reference sequence). The CDR3 extends over 12 amino acids. CDR3 residues: CATNGDPQTQYF. The DNA for the CDR3 is TGTGCCACCAACGGGGACCCTCAGACCCAGTACTTC.

The rearrangement uses TRBV24-1 and TRBJ2-1, with 9 nucleotides matching TRBD2. Looked up from germline, CDR1 is KGHDR and CDR2 is SFDVKD. The CDR3 runs to 14 residues. Trimming removed 6 bases from V and 7 bases from J; junction bases left unmatched: 6. CDR3 loop: CATSPRGGRNEQFF. CDR3 nucleotide sequence: TGTGCCACCAGTCCGCGGGGGGGCCGAAATGAGCAGTTCTTC.

In this sample, this clonotype turned up once. The chain carries TRBV25-1 and TRBJ2-1, with D possibly matching TRBD2 (6 bases). The CDR3 totals 16 residues. V was pared by 1 base and J by 6 bases, with 16 bases between. Germline V lookup: CDR1 MGHDK, CDR2 SYGVNS. CDR3 DNA: TGTGCCAGCAGTGAATCCCACAGGAGGGCATTCAATGAGCAGTTCTTC. This encodes CASSESHRRAFNEQFF.

The rearrangement links TRBV20-1 to TRBJ2-1, with D tentatively TRBD2 (5 bases). CDR3 length equals 12 residues. Trimming left V 6 bases short and J 7 bases short, with 13 bases between. The germline V gene has CDR1 DFQATT and CDR2 SNEGSKA (reference sequence). Here the CDR3 DNA reads TGCAGTGCGGGTATAAGAGGGAATGAGCAGTTCTTC. This gives the protein CSAGIRGNEQFF.

The chain recombines TRBV28 with TRBJ2-5; D remains unclear. Germline V gives CDR1 MDHEN, CDR2 SYDVKM. CDR3 length: 14 residues. Trimming took off 5 bases at V and 5 bases at J, with 15 bases between the two ends. CDR3 amino acids: CASSVTEMRETQYF. CDR3 DNA: TGTGCCAGCAGTGTTACCGAGATGAGGGAGACCCAGTACTTC.